Below, 19 T cell receptor beta chains from the same sample are listed, as sequenced in a study of T cells after yellow fever vaccination (dated by TCRdb to the late 2010s). What this sample's treatment or condition label stands for: live attenuated yellow fever vaccine strain. The library relied on 5' RACE. Sequencer: Illumina HiSeq 2500. Using fastp at Q25 and MiXCR, TCRdb reprocessed the public reads and kept productive beta chains. Every distinct CDR3 protein forms one entry, paired with its most common genes and DNA. In all, the sample holds around 250,000 distinct CDR3 sequences, and about 7.1% of those were seen once. More than 0.8% of the sample is taken by the ten largest. The specimen comprised CD4+ T cells sorted from PBMCs, sampled 15 days after the yellow fever booster vaccination. These receptors were taken from a man aged 25-45 years who received the YFV17D yellow fever vaccine.

On this clonotype itself: The CDR3 carries no conserved terminal phenylalanine or tryptophan, so it likely arises from a read error. The chain links TRBV28 to TRBJ2-1; 7 bases fit TRBD2. The CDR3 runs 14 residues. Germline CDR1 reads MDHEN; CDR2 reads SYDVKM. J was trimmed by 6 bases and V by 6 bases; bases with no gene match: 8. The CDR3 coding sequence is TGTGCCAGCAGGGTAGCGGGTGTGGCCAATGAGCAGTTCTCC. Protein product: CASRVAGVANEQFS.

Only a few counts were recorded for this clonotype. V gene TRBV5-1 combines with J gene TRBJ1-1; a weak D match, TRBD1 (6 bases). The germline V gene has CDR1 SGHRS and CDR2 YFSETQ. V was clipped by 0 bases and J by 3 bases, with 15 bases between them. CDR3 length: 16 amino acids. This chain's CDR3 is CASSLVGAEGDTEAFF. The DNA of the CDR3 is TGCGCCAGCAGCTTGGTGGGTGCAGAGGGGGACACTGAAGCTTTCTTT.

The CDR3 sequence: CASSHLKQGLGTEAFF. The CDR3 DNA sequence: TGTGCCAGCAGCCATCTCAAACAGGGGTTAGGCACTGAAGCTTTCTTT. The chain combines TRBV7-9 with TRBJ1-1; the match to TRBD1 covers 7 bases. Germline CDR1 and CDR2: SEHNR and FQNEAQ (reference sequence). V gave up 5 bases and J gave up 4 bases; unmatched junction bases: 13. This CDR3 is 16 amino acids long.

This clonotype was observed a handful of times. The chain joins TRBV6-4 to TRBJ2-3, with 10 bases lining up with TRBD2. This CDR3 comprises 13 residues. CDR1 is MRHNA and CDR2 is SNTAGT in the germline V gene. V shed 5 bases, J shed 8 bases, and the junction held 4 bases outside the gene matches. The CDR3 DNA sequence: TGTGCCAGCAGTAGCGGGAGGGAGGCTACGCAGTATTTT. Its protein product is CASSSGREATQYF.

This sequence joins TRBV20-1 and TRBJ2-7; 14 bases are a match to TRBD2. The V segment lost 5 bases and the J segment 7 bases; nucleotides outside the gene matches: 10. CDR3 length equals 15 residues. Per the germline V gene, CDR1 is DFQATT and CDR2 is SNEGSKA (reference sequence). CDR3 protein: CSAEPGTSGRREQYF. The CDR3 coding sequence is TGCAGTGCTGAGCCCGGGACTAGCGGGAGAAGGGAGCAGTACTTC.

This clonotype has only a few counts. The V and J genes are TRBV20-1 and TRBJ2-1; TRBD2 matches 7 bases. This CDR3 has 15 residues. Losses at the gene ends were 3 bases for V and 5 bases for J; bases not matched to a gene: 10. The germline gives CDR1 DFQATT, CDR2 SNEGSKA (reference sequence). In DNA form, the CDR3 reads TGCAGTGCTAGCCGACTCGGGAGGCCGCACAATGAGCAGTTCTTC. Its protein is CSASRLGRPHNEQFF.

The genes are TRBV5-1 and TRBJ2-1; D not certain. The germline gives CDR1 SGHRS, CDR2 YFSETQ. There are 12 residues in the CDR3. V was cut by 7 bases and J by 6 bases, with 11 bases left in between. CDR3 loop: CASFMIGNEQFF. CDR3 coding DNA: TGCGCCAGCTTCATGATCGGCAATGAGCAGTTCTTC.

CDR3 amino acids: CASSITVQVFYEQYF. The CDR3 DNA reads TGTGCCAGTAGTATAACCGTACAGGTATTCTACGAGCAGTACTTC. This chain joins TRBV19 and TRBJ2-7; weak D call: TRBD1 (5 bases). V was clipped by 2 bases and J by 3 bases, with 14 bases between them. Germline CDR1 is LNHDA and CDR2 is SQIVND (reference sequence). There are 15 residues in the CDR3.

The rearrangement joins TRBV28 to TRBJ2-2; possibly TRBD2 for D (5 bases). V was shortened by 5 bases and J by 6 bases, with 16 bases between the two germline ends. The length of the CDR3 is 15 residues. Germline assignment: CDR1 MDHEN and CDR2 SYDVKM. The CDR3 reads CASSGRPMWSGELFF. As DNA, the CDR3 is TGTGCCAGCAGTGGGAGACCGATGTGGTCCGGGGAGCTGTTTTTT.

This clonotype was seen repeatedly, ten times or more. A read error may account for a junction end that differs from germline. The CDR3 reads CASTLEGTGELFF. In nucleotides, the CDR3 is TGCGCCAGCACCTTGGAGGGGACCGGGGAGCTGTTTTTT. This rearrangement joins TRBV5-1 to TRBJ2-2; the D gene is possibly TRBD2 (6 bases). The germline V gene has CDR1 SGHRS and CDR2 YFSETQ. This CDR3 comprises 13 residues.

Comment on this clonotype: A much larger clone sits a single nucleotide away, making a read error possible. The gene calls are TRBV2 and TRBJ2-3; D remains ambiguous. This CDR3 has 11 residues. V lost 3 bases to trimming and J lost 7 bases, with 5 bases between them. CDR1 is SNHLY and CDR2 is FYNNEI in the germline V gene. CDR3 bases: TGTGCCAGCAGTGATCAGAATACGCAGTATTTT. This encodes CASSDQNTQYF.

This clonotype was detected many times. This rearrangement joins TRBV3-1 to TRBJ1-2, with a weak D call TRBD1 (5 bases). Trimming took 3 bases from V and 2 from J, leaving 10 bases between them. Germline loops: CDR1 LGHDT, CDR2 YNNKEL (reference sequence). The CDR3 loop spans 14 amino acids. CDR3 bases: TGTGCCAGCAGCCAGAGGGACGGAAACTATGGCTACACCTTC. It yields the protein CASSQRDGNYGYTF.

This clonotype was observed at least ten times. The rearrangement joins TRBV20-1 to TRBJ2-2; D possibly corresponds to TRBD2 (6 bases). V was pared by 5 bases and J by 5 bases, with 15 bases between. In germline, CDR1 is DFQATT, CDR2 SNEGSKA (reference sequence). CDR3 size: 14 residues. The CDR3, as DNA: TGCAGTGCTGACCCGGGACTGGTGACCGGGGAGCTGTTTTTT. Protein product: CSADPGLVTGELFF.

This clonotype was found a few times. The V gene is TRBV5-1, the J gene TRBJ2-2; a possible D gene is TRBD2 (5 bases). V was shortened by 2 bases and J by 9 bases, with 17 bases between the two germline ends. Germline values: CDR1 SGHRS, CDR2 YFSETQ. This CDR3 has 15 amino acids. In DNA, the CDR3 is TGCGCCAGCAGCTTCAGCCGGGAAGTAATGCGGGAGCTGTTTTTT. This codes for CASSFSREVMRELFF.

The chain combines TRBV20-1 with TRBJ1-3; perhaps TRBD1 as D (6 bases). The CDR3 has 14 amino acids. V was trimmed by 8 bases and J by 0 bases, leaving 14 bases between them. Germline values: CDR1 DFQATT, CDR2 SNEGSKA (reference sequence). As DNA, the CDR3 is TGCAGTACCCGACAGGCAAGCTCTGGAAACACCATATATTTT. This codes for CSTRQASSGNTIYF.

The genes are TRBV12-3 or TRBV12-4 and TRBJ2-5; possible D gene TRBD1, 5 bases. V lost 3 bases and J lost 5, with 13 bases in between. The CDR3 sequence is 14 residues long. CDR3: CASSLPPTDETQYF. The CDR3 DNA follows: TGTGCCAGCAGTTTGCCCCCGACAGACGAGACCCAGTACTTC.

In its sample, this clonotype was seen a few times. The chain has TRBV28 and TRBJ2-5; a possible D gene is TRBD2 (5 bases). In germline, CDR1 is MDHEN, CDR2 SYDVKM. CDR3 length: 15 amino acids. V dropped 4 bases and J dropped 5 bases, with 17 bases sitting between them. The CDR3: CASSSRRAGEETQYF. The CDR3 coding sequence is TGTGCCAGCAGTTCCCGCCGGGCGGGTGAGGAGACCCAGTACTTC.

The chain carries TRBV12-3 or TRBV12-4 and TRBJ2-1, with 10 nucleotides matching TRBD2. Trimming at V came to 4 bases and at J to 9 bases, leaving 6 bases not matched to a gene. This CDR3 is 14 amino acids long. CDR3 in DNA: TGTGCCAGCAGTTATAAGCGGGAGGGCCTTGAGCAGTTCTTC. Translation: CASSYKREGLEQFF.

This clonotype was observed many times. The V gene is TRBV7-6, the J gene TRBJ2-1; D might be TRBD2 (6 bases). Trimming shortened V by 2 bases and J by 3 bases, and 20 bases separated the two germline ends. The length of the CDR3 is 18 residues. CDR1 and CDR2 from the germline V gene are SGHVS and FNYEAQ. Here the CDR3 reads CASSLYNLGRGSYNEQFF. Here the CDR3 DNA reads TGTGCCAGCAGCTTATATAATCTTGGGCGGGGAAGCTACAATGAGCAGTTCTTC.